The T cell receptor (beta chain) described here comes from a study of blood T cell repertoires in COVID-19. Assay used: immunoSEQ multiplex PCR; TCRdb lists only in-frame clones, some missing. The sample includes some 340,000 clones, around nine tenths of them seen just once. This TCR derives from a woman aged 30 to 39 who had been exposed to COVID-19. Sequencing input: PBMCs or T cells enriched from blood (not recorded which).

CDR3 DNA sequence: TGTGCCAGCAGCGTTTTTGCTAGCGGGGTCTACGAGCAGTACTTC. Amino acids: CASSVFASGVYEQYF. The rearrangement links TRBV9 to TRBJ2-7; the match to TRBD2 covers 9 bases. Germline trimming cut 2 bases from V and 3 bases from J; bases unmatched to any gene: 6. Germline lookup yields CDR1 SGDLS and CDR2 YYNGEE. This CDR3 has 15 residues.